This TCR beta chain derives from a study of T-cell reconstitution after alpha-beta-depleted transplantation in children. Findings and limits, study-wide: Reported findings indicate that, about two months after transplant, alpha-beta T cells came from several hundred expanded clones, which were derived from non-depleted graft cells. After one year, T-cell counts and TCRbeta diversity mostly came from new T cells.

This clonotype was detected a few times. The antigen remains unidentified. Trimming pared 8 bases from V and 0 bases from J, leaving 16 bases between. The CDR3 contains 15 residues. The TCRbeta library was prepared with unique molecular identifiers. TCRdb reprocessed the PCR reads with MiXCR, giving one entry per CDR3 protein. The top ten clones hold roughly 2% of a sample with around 440,000 distinct CDR3 sequences, about 10% of them seen once. This chain joins TRBV12-3 or TRBV12-4 and TRBJ1-2; D perhaps matches TRBD1 (6 bases). This clonotype originated in a child aged 2 to 10 with inherited bone marrow failure, due to receive a stem cell transplant. The source material was PBMCs, sampled before TCRalphabeta/CD19-depleted stem cell transplant. The DNA for the CDR3 is TGTGCCAGCGGCACGCGGGGGGCCGCTAACTATGGCTACACCTTC. As protein: CASGTRGAANYGYTF.